This T cell receptor beta chain was captured in a study of blood T cell repertoires in COVID-19. Study as a whole: Italy, Spain and the United States were the sources of the convalescent and acute COVID-19 samples. Sources were T cells, B-cell-depleted T cells, or PBMCs; the material itself was cDNA or gDNA.

Source study methods: From reference gene primer amplification, estimates of nucleated cell counts were derived. Produced via immunoSEQ multiplex PCR; TCRdb's table is partial and in-frame only. For V, J and clone size, that table is used; D and trimming come from the DNA. The sample has 240,000 or so clones, roughly 87% seen once. V shed 5 bases and J 4 bases; nucleotides not matched to a gene: 10. Germline V gene data show CDR1 as SGHTA and CDR2 as FQGNSA. The CDR3 is made up of 17 amino acids. Material for sequencing was peripheral blood. The receptor's source is a man between 60 and 75 years old who had recovered from COVID-19. V and J are TRBV7-2 and TRBJ2-3; 12 bases agree with TRBD2. CDR3 residues: CASSLLAGGVWADTQYF. The CDR3 nucleotides read TGTGCCAGCAGCCTACTAGCGGGGGGTGTTTGGGCAGATACGCAGTATTTT.